The sequence of this T cell receptor (beta chain) was determined in a study of blood T cell repertoires in COVID-19. Across the whole study: From T cells, B-cell-depleted T cells, or PBMCs came the material, which was cDNA or gDNA.

V was pared by 6 bases and J by 1 base, with 5 bases of the junction left unmatched. The CDR3 is 14 amino acids. CDR1 is SGHTA, CDR2 FQGNSA, per germline. The method was immunoSEQ multiplex PCR; TCRdb's version includes in-frame clones alone and lacks a portion of them. The repertoire consists of almost 90,000 clones, with less than 95% occurring once and the leading ten covering 5% to 7%. The sample was peripheral blood. The chain recombines TRBV7-2 with TRBJ2-7; the match to TRBD2 covers 8 bases. This clonotype was obtained from a man aged 18 to 30 with COVID-19, enrolled during active disease. The CDR3 DNA sequence: TGTGCCAGCAGTGGACTAGCCGAATCCTACGAGCAGTACTTC. Translating gives CASSGLAESYEQYF.